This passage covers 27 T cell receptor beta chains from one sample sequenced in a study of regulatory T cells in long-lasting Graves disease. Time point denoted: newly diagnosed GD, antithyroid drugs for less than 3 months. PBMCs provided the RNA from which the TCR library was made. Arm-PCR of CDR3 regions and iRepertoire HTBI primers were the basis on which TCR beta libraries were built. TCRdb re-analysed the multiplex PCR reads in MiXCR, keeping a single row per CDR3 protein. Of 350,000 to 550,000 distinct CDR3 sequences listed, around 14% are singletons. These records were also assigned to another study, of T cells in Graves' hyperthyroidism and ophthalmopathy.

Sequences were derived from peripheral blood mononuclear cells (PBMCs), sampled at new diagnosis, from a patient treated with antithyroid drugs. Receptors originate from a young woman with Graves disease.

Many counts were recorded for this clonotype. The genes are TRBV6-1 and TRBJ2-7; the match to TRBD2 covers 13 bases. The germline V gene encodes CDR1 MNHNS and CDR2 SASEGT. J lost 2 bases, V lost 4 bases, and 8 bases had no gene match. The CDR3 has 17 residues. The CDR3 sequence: CASSGGTSGESTYEQYF. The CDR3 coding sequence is TGTGCCAGCAGTGGAGGGACTAGCGGGGAATCGACCTACGAGCAGTACTTC.

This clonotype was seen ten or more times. The CDR3 sequence: CASDNRAPNTEAFF. CDR3 nucleotides: TGTGCTAGTGATAACAGGGCGCCGAACACTGAAGCTTTCTTT. The chain is built from TRBV12-5 and TRBJ1-1, with D tentatively TRBD1 (6 bases). There are 14 residues in the CDR3. Trimming stripped 7 bases from V and 1 base from J, with 13 bases between. Germline assignment: CDR1 LGHNT and CDR2 FRNRAP.

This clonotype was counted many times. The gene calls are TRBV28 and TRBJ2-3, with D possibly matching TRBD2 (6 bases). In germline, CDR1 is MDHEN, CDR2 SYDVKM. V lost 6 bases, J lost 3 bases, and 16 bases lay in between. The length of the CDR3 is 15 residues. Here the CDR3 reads CASSPPGVETDTQYF. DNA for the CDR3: TGTGCCAGCAGCCCCCCGGGGGTGGAAACAGATACGCAGTATTTT.

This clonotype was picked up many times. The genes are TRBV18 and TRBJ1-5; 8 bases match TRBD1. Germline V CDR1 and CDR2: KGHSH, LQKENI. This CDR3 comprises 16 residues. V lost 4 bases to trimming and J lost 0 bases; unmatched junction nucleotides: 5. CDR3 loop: CASSLGTGVSNQPQHF. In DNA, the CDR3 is TGTGCCAGCTCACTTGGGACAGGCGTTAGCAATCAGCCCCAGCATTTT.

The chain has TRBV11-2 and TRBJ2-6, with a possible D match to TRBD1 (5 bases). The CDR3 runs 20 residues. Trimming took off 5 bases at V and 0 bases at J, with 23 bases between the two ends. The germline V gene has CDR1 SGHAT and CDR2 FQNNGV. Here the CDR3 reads CASSPWAAQGPGSGANVLTF. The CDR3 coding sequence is TGTGCCAGCAGCCCTTGGGCGGCGCAGGGTCCGGGCTCTGGGGCCAACGTCCTGACTTTC.

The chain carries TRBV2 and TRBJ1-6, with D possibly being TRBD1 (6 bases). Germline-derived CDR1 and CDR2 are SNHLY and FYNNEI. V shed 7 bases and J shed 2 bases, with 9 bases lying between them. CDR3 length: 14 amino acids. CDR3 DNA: TGTGCCAGCAAGGGGGGGGCCTATAATTCACCCCTCCACTTT. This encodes CASKGGAYNSPLHF.

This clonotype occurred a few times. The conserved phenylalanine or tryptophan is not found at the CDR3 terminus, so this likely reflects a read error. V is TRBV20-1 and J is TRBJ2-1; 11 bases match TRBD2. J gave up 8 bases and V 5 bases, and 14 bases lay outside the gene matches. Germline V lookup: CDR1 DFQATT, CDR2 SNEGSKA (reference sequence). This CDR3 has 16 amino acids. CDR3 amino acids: CSAPEPLAGGADEQFL. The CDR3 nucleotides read TGCAGTGCTCCTGAGCCTTTAGCGGGAGGGGCTGATGAGCAGTTCCTC.

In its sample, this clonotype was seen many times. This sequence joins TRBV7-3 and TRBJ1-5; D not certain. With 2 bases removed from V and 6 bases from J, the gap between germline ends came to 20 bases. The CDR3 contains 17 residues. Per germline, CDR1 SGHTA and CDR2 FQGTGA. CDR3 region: CASSLAMFWGVSQPQHF. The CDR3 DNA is TGTGCCAGCAGCTTAGCGATGTTCTGGGGTGTGAGTCAGCCCCAGCATTTT.

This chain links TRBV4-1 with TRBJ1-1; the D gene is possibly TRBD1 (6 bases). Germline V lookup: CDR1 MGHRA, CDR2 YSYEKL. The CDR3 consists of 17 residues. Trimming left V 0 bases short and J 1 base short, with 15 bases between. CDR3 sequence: CASSQDQQGNQNTEAFF. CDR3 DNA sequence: TGCGCCAGCAGCCAAGATCAACAGGGAAACCAGAACACTGAAGCTTTCTTT.

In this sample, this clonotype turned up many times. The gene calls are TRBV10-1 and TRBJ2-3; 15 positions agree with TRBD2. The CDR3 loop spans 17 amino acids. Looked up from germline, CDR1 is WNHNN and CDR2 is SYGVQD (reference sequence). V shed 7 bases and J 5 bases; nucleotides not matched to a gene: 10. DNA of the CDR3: TGCGCCAGCAACGTCCCGGGACTAGCGGGAGGCGGAGATACGCAGTATTTT. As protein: CASNVPGLAGGGDTQYF.

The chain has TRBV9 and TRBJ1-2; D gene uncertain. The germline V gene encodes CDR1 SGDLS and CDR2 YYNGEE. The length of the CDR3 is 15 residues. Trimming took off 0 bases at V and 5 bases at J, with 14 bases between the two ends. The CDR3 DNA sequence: TGTGCCAGCAGCGTAGCTGAATGGGTCGGGTATGGCTACACCTTC. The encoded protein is CASSVAEWVGYGYTF.

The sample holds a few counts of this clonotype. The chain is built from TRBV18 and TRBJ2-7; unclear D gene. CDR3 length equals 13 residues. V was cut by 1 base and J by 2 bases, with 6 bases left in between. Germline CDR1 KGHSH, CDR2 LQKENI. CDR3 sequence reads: CASSPQGPYEQYF. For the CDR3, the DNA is TGTGCCAGCTCACCACAGGGTCCCTACGAGCAGTACTTC.

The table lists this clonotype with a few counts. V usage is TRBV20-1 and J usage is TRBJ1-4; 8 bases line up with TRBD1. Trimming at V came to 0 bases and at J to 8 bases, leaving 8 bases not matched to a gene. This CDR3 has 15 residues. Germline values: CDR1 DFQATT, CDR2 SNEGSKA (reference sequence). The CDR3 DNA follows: TGCAGTGCTAGAGACGTCGCAGGGGGCGGAGAAAAACTGTTTTTT. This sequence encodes CSARDVAGGGEKLFF.

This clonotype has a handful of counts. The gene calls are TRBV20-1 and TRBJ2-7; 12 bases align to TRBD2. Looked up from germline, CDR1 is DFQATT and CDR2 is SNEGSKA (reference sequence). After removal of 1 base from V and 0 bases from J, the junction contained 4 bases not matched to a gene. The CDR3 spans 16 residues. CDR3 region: CSARVLAGGLSYEQYF. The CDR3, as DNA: TGCAGTGCTAGAGTACTAGCGGGAGGCCTCTCCTACGAGCAGTACTTC.

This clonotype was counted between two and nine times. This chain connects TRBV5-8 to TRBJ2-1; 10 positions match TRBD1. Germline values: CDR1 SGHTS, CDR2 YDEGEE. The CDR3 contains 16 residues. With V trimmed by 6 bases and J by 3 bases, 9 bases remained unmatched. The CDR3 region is CASKPDRGPNYNEQFF. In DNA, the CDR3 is TGTGCCAGCAAACCCGACAGGGGGCCTAACTACAATGAGCAGTTCTTC.

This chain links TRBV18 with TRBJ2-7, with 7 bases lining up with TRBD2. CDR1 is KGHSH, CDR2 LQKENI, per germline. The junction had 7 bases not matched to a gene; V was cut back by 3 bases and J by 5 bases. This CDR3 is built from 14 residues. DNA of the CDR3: TGTGCCAGCTCACCCTCGACTAGCTCGGACGAGCAGTACTTC. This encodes CASSPSTSSDEQYF.

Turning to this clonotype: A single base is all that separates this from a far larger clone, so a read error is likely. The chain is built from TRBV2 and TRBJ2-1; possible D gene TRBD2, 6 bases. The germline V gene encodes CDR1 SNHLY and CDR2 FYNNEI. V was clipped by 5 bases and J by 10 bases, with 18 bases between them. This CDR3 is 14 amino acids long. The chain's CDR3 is CASSQPGGAYEQFF. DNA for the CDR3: TGTGCCAGCAGTCAACCCGGGGGTGCCTACGAGCAGTTCTTC.

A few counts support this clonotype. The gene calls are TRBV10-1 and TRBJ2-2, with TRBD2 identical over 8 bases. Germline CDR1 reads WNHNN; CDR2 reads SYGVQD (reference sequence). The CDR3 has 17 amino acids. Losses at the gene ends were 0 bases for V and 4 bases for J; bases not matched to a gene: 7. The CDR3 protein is CASSESFGRASTGELFF. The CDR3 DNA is TGCGCCAGCAGTGAGTCATTCGGGAGGGCGTCCACCGGGGAGCTGTTTTTT.

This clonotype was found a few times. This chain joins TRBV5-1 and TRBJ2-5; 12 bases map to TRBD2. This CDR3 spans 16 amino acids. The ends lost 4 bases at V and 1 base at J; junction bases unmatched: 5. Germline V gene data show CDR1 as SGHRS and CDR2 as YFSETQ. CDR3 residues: CASSVTSGGLQETQYF. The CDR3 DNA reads TGCGCCAGCAGCGTGACTAGCGGGGGTCTCCAAGAGACCCAGTACTTC.

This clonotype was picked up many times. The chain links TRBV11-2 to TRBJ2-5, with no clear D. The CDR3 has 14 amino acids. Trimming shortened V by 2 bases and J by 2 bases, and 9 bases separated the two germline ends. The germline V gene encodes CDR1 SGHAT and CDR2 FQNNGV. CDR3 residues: CASSLRLPQETQYF. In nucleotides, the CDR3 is TGTGCCAGCAGCTTACGGCTCCCGCAAGAGACCCAGTACTTC.

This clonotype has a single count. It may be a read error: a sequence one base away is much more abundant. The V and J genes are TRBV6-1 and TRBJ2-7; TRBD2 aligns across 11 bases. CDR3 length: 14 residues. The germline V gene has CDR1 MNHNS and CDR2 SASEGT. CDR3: CVTALAGGPNEQYF. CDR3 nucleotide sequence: TGTGTTACAGCGTTAGCGGGAGGGCCCAATGAGCAGTACTTC.

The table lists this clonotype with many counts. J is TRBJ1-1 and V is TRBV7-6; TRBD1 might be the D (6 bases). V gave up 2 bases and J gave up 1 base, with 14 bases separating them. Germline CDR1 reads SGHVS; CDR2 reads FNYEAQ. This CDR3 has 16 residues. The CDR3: CASSLRQGIGNTEAFF. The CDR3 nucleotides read TGTGCCAGCAGCTTAAGGCAGGGGATAGGGAACACTGAAGCTTTCTTT.

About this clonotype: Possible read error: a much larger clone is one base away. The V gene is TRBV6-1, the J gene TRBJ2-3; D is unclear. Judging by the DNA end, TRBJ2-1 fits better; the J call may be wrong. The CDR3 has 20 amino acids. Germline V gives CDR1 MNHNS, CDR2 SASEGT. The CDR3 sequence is CASSLSSKSRTVTSSYEQFF. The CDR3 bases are TGTGCCAGCAGTCTCTCCTCCAAATCGCGGACGGTAACCAGCTCCTACGAGCAGTTCTTC.

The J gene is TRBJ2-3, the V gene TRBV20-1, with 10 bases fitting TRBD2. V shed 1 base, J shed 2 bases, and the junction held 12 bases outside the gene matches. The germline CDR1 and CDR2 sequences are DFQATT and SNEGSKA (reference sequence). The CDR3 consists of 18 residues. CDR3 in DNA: TGCAGTGCTAGAGGGACGTCGACCAGCGGGAGGGCCACAGATACGCAGTATTTT. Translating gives CSARGTSTSGRATDTQYF.

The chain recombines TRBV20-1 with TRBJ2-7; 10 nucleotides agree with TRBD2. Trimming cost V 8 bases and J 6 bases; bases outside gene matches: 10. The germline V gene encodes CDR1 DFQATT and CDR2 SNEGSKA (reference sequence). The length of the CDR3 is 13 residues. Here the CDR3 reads CSLTSGVAGEQYF. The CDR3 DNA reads TGCAGTTTAACTAGCGGGGTTGCGGGCGAGCAGTACTTC.

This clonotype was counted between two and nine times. As DNA, the CDR3 is TGTGCCAGCAGTGATGTGGGACCTCCGGGGTCACCCCTCCACTTT. Its protein is CASSDVGPPGSPLHF. This chain links TRBV2 with TRBJ1-6; perhaps TRBD1 as D (5 bases). The CDR3 sequence is 15 residues long. Looked up from germline, CDR1 is SNHLY and CDR2 is FYNNEI. V lost 3 bases to trimming and J lost 10 bases, with 16 bases between them.

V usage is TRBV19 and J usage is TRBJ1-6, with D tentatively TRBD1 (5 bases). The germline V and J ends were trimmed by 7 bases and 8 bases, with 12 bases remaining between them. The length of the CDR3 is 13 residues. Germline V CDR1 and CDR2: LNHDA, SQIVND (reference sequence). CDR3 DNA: TGTGCCAGTACCGCAGGGCTCGATTCACCCCTCCACTTT. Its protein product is CASTAGLDSPLHF.